This TCR beta chain was obtained from a study of cytomegalovirus exposure and HLA in healthy donors. Overall study findings and caveats: TCR beta chains associated with HLA were, in a later analysis, more clonally expanded than equally common others. A later analysis reportedly found fewer N-insertions in an Asian-associated ancestry cluster than the roughly 670-donor mean. Earlier analysis looked at TCR beta V segments, and most were productive about 87% or about 30% of the time. In a later analysis, TCR association rates varied by HLA locus: DRB1 most, HLA-C fewest.

The germline V gene has CDR1 LGHNA and CDR2 YSLEER. J lost 2 bases, V lost 4 bases, and 6 bases had no gene match. This CDR3 comprises 16 residues. Vbeta (60) and Jbeta (13) primers were used in the PCR. TCRdb's copy holds only in-frame clones and misses some; the assay was immunoSEQ multiplex PCR. The sample contains over 200,000 clones, roughly 82% of which appear only once. Notes on this clone: Its antigen is not identified.

This chain uses TRBV4-3 with TRBJ2-3; TRBD2 agrees at 10 bases. The TCR was taken from a woman in her thirties or forties in good health and CMV-seropositive. Sequencing used PBMCs. The CDR3 here is CASSPVAGGFTDTQYF. The CDR3 coding sequence is TGCGCCAGCAGCCCCGTAGCGGGGGGATTCACAGATACGCAGTATTTT.